The following is a TCR beta chain sequence with its context. Its antigen remains unidentified. This entry comes from a study of siplizumab effects on memory and regulatory T cells. General study findings and limits: The study did not confirm that proliferating Tregs from siplizumab cultures were suppressive. There appeared to be greater diversity in naive T cells than in memory cells, and naive T cells seemed major contributors to the alloresponse.

TCRdb's table, derived via immunoSEQ multiplex PCR, lists solely in-frame clones and lacks some. Of over 85,000 clones in the sample, roughly 97% were seen once. There are 15 residues in the CDR3. Germline V gives CDR1 SGDLS, CDR2 YYNGEE. V lost 3 bases to trimming and J lost 0 bases, with 10 bases between them. The gene calls are TRBV9 and TRBJ1-3; weak D call: TRBD1 (5 bases). The sequenced material came from naive CD4+ T cells sorted from blood. The sequence derives from a human donor in good health. CDR3 in DNA: TGTGCCAGCAGCGGACTTGACAGCTCTGGAAACACCATATATTTT. It encodes CASSGLDSSGNTIYF.